The clone carrying this TCR beta chain was counted a few times. TCR alpha and TCR beta cDNA libraries carrying sample barcodes and UMIs were produced by 5'RACE using constant-segment primers. TCRdb called the 5' RACE reads again in MiXCR, with one record for every CDR3 protein. The table lists about 340,000 distinct CDR3 sequences, around 21% of them singletons. The ends were cut back, 7 bases at V and 2 bases at J, with 9 bases in the middle. Germline loops: CDR1 SGDLS, CDR2 YYNGEE. The CDR3 is made up of 12 amino acids. The data stem from a study of T-cell memory formation after mild COVID-19. The overall study: TCR clusters were mostly donor specific.

Sequenced: PBMCs or a T cell subset sorted from them (not recorded which). The receptor was derived from an adult woman who had mild COVID-19 (a few samples of this study predate the infection). Cell type and time point are not known. The chain uses TRBV9 and TRBJ1-2; D gene uncertain. This CDR3 reads CASVAQNYGYTF. CDR3 coding DNA: TGTGCCAGCGTGGCACAGAACTATGGCTACACCTTC.